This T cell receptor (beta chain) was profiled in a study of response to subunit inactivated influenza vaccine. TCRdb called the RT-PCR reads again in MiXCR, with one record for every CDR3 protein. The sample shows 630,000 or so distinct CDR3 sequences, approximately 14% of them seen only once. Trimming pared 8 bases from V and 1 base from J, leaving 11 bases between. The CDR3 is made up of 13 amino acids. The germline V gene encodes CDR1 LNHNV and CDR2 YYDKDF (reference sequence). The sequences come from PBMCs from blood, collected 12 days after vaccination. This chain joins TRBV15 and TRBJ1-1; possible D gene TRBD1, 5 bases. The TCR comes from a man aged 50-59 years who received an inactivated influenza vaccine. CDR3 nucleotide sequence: TGTGCCACCGGCACAGGACCGAACACTGAAGCTTTCTTT. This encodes CATGTGPNTEAFF.